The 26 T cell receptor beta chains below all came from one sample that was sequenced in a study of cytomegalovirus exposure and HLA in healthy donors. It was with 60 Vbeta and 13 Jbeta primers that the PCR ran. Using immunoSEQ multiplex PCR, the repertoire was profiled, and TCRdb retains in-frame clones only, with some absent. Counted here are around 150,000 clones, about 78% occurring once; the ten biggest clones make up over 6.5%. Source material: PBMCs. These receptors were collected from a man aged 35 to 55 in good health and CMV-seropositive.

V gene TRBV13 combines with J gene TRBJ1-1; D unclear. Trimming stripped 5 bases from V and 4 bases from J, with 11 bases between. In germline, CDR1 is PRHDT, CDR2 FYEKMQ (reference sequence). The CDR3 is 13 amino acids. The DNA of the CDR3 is TGTGCCAGCAGCCAATCTGGGCCCACTGAAGCTTTCTTT. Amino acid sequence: CASSQSGPTEAFF. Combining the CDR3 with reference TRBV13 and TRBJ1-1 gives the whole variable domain AAGVIQSPRHLIKEKRETATLKCYPIPRHDTVYWYQQGPGQDPQFLISFYEKMQSDKGSIPDRFSAQQFSDYHSELNMSSLELGDSALYFCASSQSGPTEAFFGQGTRLTVV.

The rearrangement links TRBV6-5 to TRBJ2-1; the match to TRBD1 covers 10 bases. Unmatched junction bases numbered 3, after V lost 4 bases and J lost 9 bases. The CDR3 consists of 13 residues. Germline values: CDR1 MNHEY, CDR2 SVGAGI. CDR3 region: CASSFGQGGEQFF. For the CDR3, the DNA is TGTGCCAGCAGTTTCGGACAGGGGGGTGAGCAGTTCTTC.

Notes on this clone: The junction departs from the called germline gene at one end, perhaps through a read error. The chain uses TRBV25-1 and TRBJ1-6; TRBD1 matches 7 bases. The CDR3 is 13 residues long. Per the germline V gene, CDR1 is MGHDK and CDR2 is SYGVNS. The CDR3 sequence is CASRQGYKSPLHF. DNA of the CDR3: TGTGCCAGCAGACAGGGGTATAAGTCACCCCTCCACTTT.

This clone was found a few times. The CDR3 spells CAISQGGHSEAFF. DNA of the CDR3: TGTGCCATCAGCCAAGGGGGCCACTCTGAAGCTTTCTTT. The rearrangement uses TRBV10-3 and TRBJ1-1; 7 nucleotides align to TRBD1. The V gene end was trimmed by 6 bases and the J gene end by 6 bases; junction bases not matched to a gene: 7. This CDR3 is built from 13 residues. Looked up from germline, CDR1 is ENHRY and CDR2 is SYGVKD.

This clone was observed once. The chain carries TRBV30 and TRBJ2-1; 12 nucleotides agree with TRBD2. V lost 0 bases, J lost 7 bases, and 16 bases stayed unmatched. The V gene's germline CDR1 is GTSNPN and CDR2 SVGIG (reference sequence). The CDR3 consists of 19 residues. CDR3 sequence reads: CAWSVGPETSGGGGNEQFF. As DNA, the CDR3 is TGTGCCTGGAGTGTAGGGCCGGAGACTAGCGGGGGCGGGGGGAATGAGCAGTTCTTC.

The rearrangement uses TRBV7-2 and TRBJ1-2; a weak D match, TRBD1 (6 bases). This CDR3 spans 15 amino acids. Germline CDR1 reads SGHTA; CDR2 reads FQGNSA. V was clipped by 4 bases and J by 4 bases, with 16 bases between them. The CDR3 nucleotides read TGTGCCAGCAGCTACGCAGGGGCCCCCATCTATGGCTACACCTTC. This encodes CASSYAGAPIYGYTF. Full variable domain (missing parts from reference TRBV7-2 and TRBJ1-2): GAGVSQSPSNKVTEKGKDVELRCDPISGHTALYWYRQSLGQGLEFLIYFQGNSAPDKSGLPSDRFSAERTGGSVSTLTIQRTQQEDSAVYLCASSYAGAPIYGYTFGSGTRLTVV.

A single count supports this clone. DNA of the CDR3: TGTGCCTGGAGGGACAGGGGGCGCGTAGAGACCCAGTACTTC. It specifies CAWRDRGRVETQYF. The chain combines TRBV30 with TRBJ2-5; 11 bases map to TRBD1. CDR3 length equals 14 residues. V gave up 3 bases and J gave up 4 bases; unmatched junction bases: 4. Germline CDR1 is GTSNPN and CDR2 is SVGIG (reference sequence).

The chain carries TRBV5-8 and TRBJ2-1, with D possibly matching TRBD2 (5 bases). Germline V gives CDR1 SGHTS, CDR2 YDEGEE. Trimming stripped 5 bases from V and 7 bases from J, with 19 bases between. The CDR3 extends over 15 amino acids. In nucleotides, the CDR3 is TGTGCCAGCAGGGGGAGTTCCTTTTCACGAAATGAGCAGTTCTTC. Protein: CASRGSSFSRNEQFF.

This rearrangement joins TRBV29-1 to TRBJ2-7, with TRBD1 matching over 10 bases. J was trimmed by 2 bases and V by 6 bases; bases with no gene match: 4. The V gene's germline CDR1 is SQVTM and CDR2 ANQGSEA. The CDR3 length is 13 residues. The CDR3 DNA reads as TGCAGCGTGGGGACAGGGGATACCTACGAGCAGTACTTC. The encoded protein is CSVGTGDTYEQYF.

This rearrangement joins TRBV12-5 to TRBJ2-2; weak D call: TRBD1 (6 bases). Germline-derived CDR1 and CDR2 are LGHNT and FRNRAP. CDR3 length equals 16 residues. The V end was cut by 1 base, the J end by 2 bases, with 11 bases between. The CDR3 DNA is TGTGCTAGTGGTTTGGGAGACAGGAGTAACACCGGGGAGCTGTTTTTT. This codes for CASGLGDRSNTGELFF.

This CDR3 reads CASSLRGQINGELFF. CDR3 DNA sequence: TGTGCCAGCAGCTTACGAGGACAGATCAACGGGGAGCTGTTTTTT. The V and J genes are TRBV5-4 and TRBJ2-2; D may be TRBD1 (6 bases). The V end lost 2 bases, the J end lost 7 bases, and 15 bases lay between the germline ends. Germline-derived CDR1 and CDR2 are SGHNT and YYREEE (reference sequence). The CDR3 length is 15 residues.

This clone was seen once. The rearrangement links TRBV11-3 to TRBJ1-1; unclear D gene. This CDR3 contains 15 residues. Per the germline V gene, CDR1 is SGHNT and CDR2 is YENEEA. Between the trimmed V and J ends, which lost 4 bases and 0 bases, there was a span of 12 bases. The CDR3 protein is CASSYLQNMNTEAFF. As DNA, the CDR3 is TGTGCCAGCAGCTATCTGCAGAACATGAACACTGAAGCTTTCTTT.

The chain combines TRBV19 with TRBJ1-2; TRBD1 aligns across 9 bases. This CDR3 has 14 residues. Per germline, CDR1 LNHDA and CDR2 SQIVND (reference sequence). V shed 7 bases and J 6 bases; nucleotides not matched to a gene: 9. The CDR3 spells CASTQQGAWHGYTF. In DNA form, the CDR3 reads TGTGCCAGTACTCAACAGGGGGCCTGGCATGGCTACACCTTC. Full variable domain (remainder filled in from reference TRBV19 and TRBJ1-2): DGGITQSPKYLFRKEGQNVTLSCEQNLNHDAMYWYRQDPGQGLRLIYYSQIVNDFQKGDIAEGYSVSREKKESFPLTVTSAQKNPTAFYLCASTQQGAWHGYTFGSGTRLTVV.

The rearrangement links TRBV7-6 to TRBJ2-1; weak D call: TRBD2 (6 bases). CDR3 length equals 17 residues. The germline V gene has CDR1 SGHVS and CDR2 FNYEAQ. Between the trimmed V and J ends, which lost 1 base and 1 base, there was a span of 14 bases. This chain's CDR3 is CASSLEIRGGSYNEQFF. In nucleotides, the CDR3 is TGTGCCAGCAGCTTAGAAATCCGGGGAGGTTCCTACAATGAGCAGTTCTTC.

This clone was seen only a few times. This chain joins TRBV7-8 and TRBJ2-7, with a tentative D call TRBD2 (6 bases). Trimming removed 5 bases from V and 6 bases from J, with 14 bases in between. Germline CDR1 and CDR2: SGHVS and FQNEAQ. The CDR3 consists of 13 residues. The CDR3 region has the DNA TGTGCCAGCAGCCCTGGGGGAGGCCGCGAGCAGTACTTC. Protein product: CASSPGGGREQYF.

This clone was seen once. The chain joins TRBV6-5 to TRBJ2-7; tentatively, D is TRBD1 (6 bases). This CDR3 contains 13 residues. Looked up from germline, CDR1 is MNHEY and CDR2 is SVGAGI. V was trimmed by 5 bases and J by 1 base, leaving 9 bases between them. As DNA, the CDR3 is TGTGCCAGCAGTATACAGGGTTCCTACGAGCAGTACTTC. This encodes CASSIQGSYEQYF.

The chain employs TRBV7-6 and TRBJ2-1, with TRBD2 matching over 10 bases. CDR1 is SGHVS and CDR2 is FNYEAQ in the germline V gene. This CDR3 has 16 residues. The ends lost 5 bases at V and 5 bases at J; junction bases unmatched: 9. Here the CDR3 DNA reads TGTGCCAGCAGCCTCATAACTAGCGGGGTAGACAATGAGCAGTTCTTC. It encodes CASSLITSGVDNEQFF.

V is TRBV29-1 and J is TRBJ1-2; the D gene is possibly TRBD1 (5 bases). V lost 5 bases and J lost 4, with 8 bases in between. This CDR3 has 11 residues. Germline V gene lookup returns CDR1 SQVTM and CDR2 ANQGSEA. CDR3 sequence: CSVTGFYGYTF. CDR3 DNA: TGCAGCGTTACAGGCTTCTATGGCTACACCTTC. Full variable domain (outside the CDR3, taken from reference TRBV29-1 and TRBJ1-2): SAVISQKPSRDICQRGTSLTIQCQVDSQVTMMFWYRQQPGQSLTLIATANQGSEATYESGFVIDKFPISRPNLTFSTLTVSNMSPEDSSIYLCSVTGFYGYTFGSGTRLTVV.

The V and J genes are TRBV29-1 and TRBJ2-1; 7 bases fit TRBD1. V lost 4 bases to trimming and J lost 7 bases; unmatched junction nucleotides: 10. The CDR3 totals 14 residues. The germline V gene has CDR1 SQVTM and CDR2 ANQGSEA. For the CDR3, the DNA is TGCAGCGTTGTTCCAGGACAGGCGCCTAATGAGCAGTTCTTC. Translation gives CSVVPGQAPNEQFF.

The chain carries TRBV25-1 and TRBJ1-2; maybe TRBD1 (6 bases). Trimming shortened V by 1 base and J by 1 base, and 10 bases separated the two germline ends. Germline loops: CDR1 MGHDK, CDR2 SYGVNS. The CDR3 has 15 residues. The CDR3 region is CASSEWTADNYGYTF. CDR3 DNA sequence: TGTGCCAGCAGTGAATGGACAGCTGATAACTATGGCTACACCTTC.

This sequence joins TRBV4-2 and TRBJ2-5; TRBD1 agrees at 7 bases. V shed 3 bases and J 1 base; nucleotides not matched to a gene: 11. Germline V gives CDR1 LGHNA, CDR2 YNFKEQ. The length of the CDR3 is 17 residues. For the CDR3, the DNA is TGTGCCAGCAGCCAGGCAGAGGGGGCATACCCCCAAGAGACCCAGTACTTC. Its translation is CASSQAEGAYPQETQYF.

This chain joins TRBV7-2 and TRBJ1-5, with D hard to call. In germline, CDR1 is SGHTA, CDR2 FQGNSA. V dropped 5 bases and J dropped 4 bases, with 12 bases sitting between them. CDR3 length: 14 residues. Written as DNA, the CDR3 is TGTGCCAGCAGCACTATGGGTCTAAATCAGCCCCAGCATTTT. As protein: CASSTMGLNQPQHF.

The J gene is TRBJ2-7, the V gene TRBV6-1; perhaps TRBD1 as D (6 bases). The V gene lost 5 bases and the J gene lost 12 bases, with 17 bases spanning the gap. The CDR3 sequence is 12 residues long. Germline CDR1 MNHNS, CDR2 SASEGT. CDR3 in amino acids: CASSSAGTKGYF. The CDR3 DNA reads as TGTGCCAGCAGTAGCGCCGGGACAAAGGGGTACTTC.

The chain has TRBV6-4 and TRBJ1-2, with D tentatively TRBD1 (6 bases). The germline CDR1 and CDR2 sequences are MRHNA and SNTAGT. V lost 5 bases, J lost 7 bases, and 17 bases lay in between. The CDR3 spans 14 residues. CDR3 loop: CASSLTSGAGGYTF. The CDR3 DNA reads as TGTGCCAGCAGTTTGACGTCAGGGGCTGGTGGCTACACCTTC.

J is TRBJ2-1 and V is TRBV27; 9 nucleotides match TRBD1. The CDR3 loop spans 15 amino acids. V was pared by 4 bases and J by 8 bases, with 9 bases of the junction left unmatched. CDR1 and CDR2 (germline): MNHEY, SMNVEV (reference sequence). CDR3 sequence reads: CASSYRGQGWDEQFF. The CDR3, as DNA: TGTGCCAGCAGTTATCGGGGACAGGGCTGGGATGAGCAGTTCTTC.

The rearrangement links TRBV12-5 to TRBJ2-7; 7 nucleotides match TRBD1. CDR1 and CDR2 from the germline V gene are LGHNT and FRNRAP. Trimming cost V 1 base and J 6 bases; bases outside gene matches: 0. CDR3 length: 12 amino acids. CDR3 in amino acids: CASGLDRGEQYF. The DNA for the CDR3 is TGTGCTAGTGGTTTGGACAGGGGCGAGCAGTACTTC.